This T cell receptor beta chain was captured in a study of T cells after posttransplantation cyclophosphamide. The assay was immunoSEQ multiplex PCR, and TCRdb's table has in-frame clones only and misses some. The sample contains tens of thousands of clones, none occurring once; roughly 2.5% lies in the top ten. Ten or more counts support this clone. Its antigen is not known. The CDR3 covers 14 residues. CDR1 is LGHNA and CDR2 is YSLEER in the germline V gene. Trimming cost V 1 base and J 4 bases; bases outside gene matches: 1. The related graft donor's blood sample was taken on the day of bone marrow donation. General study points: TRB overlap between skin or GI tissue T cells and blood was limited. Donor CD8+ memory clones often dominated recipient blood repertoires at later times. Recipient CMV seropositivity and CMV reactivation strongly tracked TRB clonality.

The sequenced sample consisted of PBMCs. The sequence was obtained from a man aged 50 to 60 in good health, CMV-negative, and a related stem cell transplant donor. The chain has TRBV4-3 and TRBJ1-3; 7 positions match TRBD1. CDR3 coding DNA: TGCGCCAGCAGCCAAGGGACAGGCGGAAACACCATATATTTT. It encodes CASSQGTGGNTIYF.